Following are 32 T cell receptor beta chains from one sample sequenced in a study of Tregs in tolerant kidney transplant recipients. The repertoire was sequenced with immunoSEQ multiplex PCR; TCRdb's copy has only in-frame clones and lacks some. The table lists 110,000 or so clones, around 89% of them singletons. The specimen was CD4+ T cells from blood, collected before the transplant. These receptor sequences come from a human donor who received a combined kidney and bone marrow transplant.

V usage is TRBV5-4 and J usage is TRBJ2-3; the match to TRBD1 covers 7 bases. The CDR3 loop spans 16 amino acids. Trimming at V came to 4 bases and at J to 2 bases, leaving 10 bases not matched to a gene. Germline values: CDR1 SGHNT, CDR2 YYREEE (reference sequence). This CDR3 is CASSPQGPSTTDTQYF. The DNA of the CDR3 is TGTGCCAGCAGCCCACAGGGGCCTTCAACCACAGATACGCAGTATTTT.

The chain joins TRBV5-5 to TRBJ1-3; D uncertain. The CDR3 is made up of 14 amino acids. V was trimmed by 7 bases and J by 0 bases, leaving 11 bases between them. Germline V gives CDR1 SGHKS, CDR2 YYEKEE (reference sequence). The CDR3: CASHRGPSGNTIYF. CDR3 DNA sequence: TGTGCCAGCCACAGAGGGCCCTCTGGAAACACCATATATTTT.

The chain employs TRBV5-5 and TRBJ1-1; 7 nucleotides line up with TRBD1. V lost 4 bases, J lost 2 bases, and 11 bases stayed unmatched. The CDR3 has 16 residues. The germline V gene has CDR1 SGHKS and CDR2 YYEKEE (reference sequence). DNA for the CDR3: TGTGCCAGCAGCCAGTTGGTGACAGGGAGAAACACTGAAGCTTTCTTT. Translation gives CASSQLVTGRNTEAFF. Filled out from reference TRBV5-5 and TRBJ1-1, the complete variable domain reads DAGVTQSPTHLIKTRGQQVTLRCSPISGHKSVSWYQQVLGQGPQFIFQYYEKEERGRGNFPDRFSARQFPNYSSELNVNALLLGDSALYLCASSQLVTGRNTEAFFGQGTRLTVV.

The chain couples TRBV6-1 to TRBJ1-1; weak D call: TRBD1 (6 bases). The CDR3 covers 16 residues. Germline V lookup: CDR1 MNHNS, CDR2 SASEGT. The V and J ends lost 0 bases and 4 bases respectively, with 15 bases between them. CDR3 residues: CASSEAIPGGGTEAFF. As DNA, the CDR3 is TGTGCCAGCAGTGAAGCTATCCCGGGGGGCGGCACTGAAGCTTTCTTT.

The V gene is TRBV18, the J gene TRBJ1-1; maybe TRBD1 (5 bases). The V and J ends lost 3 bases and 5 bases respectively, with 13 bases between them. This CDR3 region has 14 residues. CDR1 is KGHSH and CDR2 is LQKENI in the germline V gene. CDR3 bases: TGTGCCAGCTCACCCCCCGGTGGGGGGACTGAAGCTTTCTTT. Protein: CASSPPGGGTEAFF.

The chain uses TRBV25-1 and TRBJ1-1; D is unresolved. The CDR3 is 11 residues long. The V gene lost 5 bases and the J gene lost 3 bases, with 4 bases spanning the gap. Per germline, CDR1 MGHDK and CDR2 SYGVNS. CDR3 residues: CASSLYTEAFF. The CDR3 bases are TGTGCCAGCAGTCTCTACACTGAAGCTTTCTTT.

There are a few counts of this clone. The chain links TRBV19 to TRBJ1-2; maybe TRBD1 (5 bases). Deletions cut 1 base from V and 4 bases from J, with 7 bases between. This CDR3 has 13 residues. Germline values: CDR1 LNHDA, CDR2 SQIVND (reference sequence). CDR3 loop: CASSIATVYGYTF. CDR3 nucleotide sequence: TGTGCCAGTAGTATAGCGACAGTCTATGGCTACACCTTC.

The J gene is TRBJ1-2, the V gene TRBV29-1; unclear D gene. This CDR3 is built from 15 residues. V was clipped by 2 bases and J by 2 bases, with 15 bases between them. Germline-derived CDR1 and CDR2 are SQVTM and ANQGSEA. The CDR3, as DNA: TGCAGCGTTGAATTTACGGGGTTTTGGAACTATGGCTACACCTTC. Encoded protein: CSVEFTGFWNYGYTF.

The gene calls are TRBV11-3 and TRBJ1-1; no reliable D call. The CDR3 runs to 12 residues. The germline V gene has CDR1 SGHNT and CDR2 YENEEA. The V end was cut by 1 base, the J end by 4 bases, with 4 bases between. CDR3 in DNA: TGTGCCAGCAGCTTAGGAGTCACTGAAGCTTTCTTT. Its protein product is CASSLGVTEAFF. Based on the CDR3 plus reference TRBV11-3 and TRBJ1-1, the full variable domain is EAGVVQSPRYKIIEKKQPVAFWCNPISGHNTLYWYLQNLGQGPELLIRYENEEAVDDSQLPKDRFSAERLKGVDSTLKIQPAELGDSAVYLCASSLGVTEAFFGQGTRLTVV.

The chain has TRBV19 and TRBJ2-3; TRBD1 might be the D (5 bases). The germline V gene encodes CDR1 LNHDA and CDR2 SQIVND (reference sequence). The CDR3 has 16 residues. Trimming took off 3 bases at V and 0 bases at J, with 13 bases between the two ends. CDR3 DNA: TGTGCCAGTAGTATGAGTTCAGGGTTTAGCACAGATACGCAGTATTTT. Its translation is CASSMSSGFSTDTQYF.

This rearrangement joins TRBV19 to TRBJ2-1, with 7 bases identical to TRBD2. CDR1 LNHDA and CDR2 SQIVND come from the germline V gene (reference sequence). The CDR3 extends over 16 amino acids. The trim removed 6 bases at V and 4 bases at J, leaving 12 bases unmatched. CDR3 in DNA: TGTGCCAGTAGCCGGAACCCTAGCGGCCTATACAATGAGCAGTTCTTC. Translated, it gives CASSRNPSGLYNEQFF.

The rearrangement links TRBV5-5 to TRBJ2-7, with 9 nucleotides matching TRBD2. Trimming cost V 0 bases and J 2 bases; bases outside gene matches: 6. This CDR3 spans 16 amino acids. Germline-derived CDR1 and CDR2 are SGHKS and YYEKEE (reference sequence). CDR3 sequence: CASSLEDLAGTYEQYF. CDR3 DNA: TGTGCCAGCAGCTTGGAGGATCTAGCGGGGACCTACGAGCAGTACTTC. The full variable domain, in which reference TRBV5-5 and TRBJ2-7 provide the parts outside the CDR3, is DAGVTQSPTHLIKTRGQQVTLRCSPISGHKSVSWYQQVLGQGPQFIFQYYEKEERGRGNFPDRFSARQFPNYSSELNVNALLLGDSALYLCASSLEDLAGTYEQYFGPGTRLTVT.

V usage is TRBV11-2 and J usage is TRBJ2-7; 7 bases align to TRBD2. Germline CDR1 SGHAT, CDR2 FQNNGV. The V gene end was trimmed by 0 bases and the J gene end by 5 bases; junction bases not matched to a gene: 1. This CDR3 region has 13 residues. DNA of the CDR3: TGTGCCAGCAGCTTAGACGGACTAGACGAGCAGTACTTC. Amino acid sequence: CASSLDGLDEQYF. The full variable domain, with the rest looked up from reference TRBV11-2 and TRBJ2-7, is EAGVAQSPRYKIIEKRQSVAFWCNPISGHATLYWYQQILGQGPKLLIQFQNNGVVDDSQLPKDRFSAERLKGVDSTLKIQPAKLEDSAVYLCASSLDGLDEQYFGPGTRLTVT.

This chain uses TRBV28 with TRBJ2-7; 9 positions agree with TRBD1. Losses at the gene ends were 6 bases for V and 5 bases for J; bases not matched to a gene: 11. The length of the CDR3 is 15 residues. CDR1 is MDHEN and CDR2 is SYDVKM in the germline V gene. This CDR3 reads CASRAQGQGRNEQYF. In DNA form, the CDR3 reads TGTGCCAGCAGAGCTCAGGGACAGGGCCGTAACGAGCAGTACTTC.

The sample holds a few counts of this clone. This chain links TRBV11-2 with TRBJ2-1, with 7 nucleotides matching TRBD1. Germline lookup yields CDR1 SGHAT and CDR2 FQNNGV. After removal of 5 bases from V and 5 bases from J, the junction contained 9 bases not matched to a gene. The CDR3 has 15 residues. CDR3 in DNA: TGTGCCAGCAGCCCCTTGGGGCAGGGGGACAATGAGCAGTTCTTC. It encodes CASSPLGQGDNEQFF.

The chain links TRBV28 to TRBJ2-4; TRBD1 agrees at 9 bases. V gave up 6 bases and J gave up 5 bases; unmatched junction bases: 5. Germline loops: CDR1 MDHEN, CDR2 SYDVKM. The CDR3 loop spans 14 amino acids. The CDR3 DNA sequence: TGTGCCAGCAGAGGGGGACAGGGTCAAAACATTCAGTACTTC. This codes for CASRGGQGQNIQYF. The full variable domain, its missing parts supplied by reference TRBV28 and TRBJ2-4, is DVKVTQSSRYLVKRTGEKVFLECVQDMDHENMFWYRQDPGLGLRLIYFSYDVKMKEKGDIPEGYSVSREKKERFSLILESASTNQTSMYLCASRGGQGQNIQYFGAGTRLSVL.

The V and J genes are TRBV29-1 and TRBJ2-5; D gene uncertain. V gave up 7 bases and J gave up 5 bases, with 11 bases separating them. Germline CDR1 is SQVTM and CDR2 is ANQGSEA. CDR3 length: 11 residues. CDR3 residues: CSASLSETQYF. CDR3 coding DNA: TGCAGCGCCTCCCTCTCGGAGACCCAGTACTTC.

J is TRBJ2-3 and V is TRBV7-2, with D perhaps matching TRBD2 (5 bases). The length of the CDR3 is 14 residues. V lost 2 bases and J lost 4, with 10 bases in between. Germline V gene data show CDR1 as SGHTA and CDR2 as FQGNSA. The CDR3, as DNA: TGTGCCAGCAGCTTAATGAGGGTGGCAGATACGCAGTATTTT. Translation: CASSLMRVADTQYF.

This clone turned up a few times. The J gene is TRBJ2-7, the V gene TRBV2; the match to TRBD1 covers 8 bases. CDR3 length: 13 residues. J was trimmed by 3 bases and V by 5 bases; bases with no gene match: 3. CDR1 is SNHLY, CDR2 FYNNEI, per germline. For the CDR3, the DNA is TGTGCCAGCAGTCTGGACAGGGTCTACGAGCAGTACTTC. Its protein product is CASSLDRVYEQYF.

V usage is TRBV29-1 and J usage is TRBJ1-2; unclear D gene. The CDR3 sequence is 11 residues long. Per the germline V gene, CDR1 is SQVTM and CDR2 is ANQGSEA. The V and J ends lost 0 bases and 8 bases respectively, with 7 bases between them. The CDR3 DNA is TGCAGCGTTGAAGATCTACGGGGCTACACCTTC. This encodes CSVEDLRGYTF.

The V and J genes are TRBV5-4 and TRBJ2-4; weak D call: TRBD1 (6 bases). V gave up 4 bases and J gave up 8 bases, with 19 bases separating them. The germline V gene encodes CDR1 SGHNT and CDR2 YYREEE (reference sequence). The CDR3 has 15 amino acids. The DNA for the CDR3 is TGTGCCAGCAGCCCTCAGGGGAGAGACTCCCACATTCAGTACTTC. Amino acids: CASSPQGRDSHIQYF.

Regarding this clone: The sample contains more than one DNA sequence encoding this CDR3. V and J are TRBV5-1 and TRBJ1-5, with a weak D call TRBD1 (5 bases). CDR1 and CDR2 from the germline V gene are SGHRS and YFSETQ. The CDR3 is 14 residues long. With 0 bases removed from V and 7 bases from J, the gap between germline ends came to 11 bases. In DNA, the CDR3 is TGCGCCAGCAGCTTGGAGGGGCGGGGACAGCCCCAGCATTTT. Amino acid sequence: CASSLEGRGQPQHF.

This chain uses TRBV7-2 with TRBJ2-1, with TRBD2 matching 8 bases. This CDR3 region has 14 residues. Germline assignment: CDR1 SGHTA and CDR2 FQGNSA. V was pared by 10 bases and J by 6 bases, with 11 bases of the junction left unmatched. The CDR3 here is CATVRSGSANEQFF. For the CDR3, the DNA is TGTGCCACCGTACGAAGCGGGAGCGCCAATGAGCAGTTCTTC.

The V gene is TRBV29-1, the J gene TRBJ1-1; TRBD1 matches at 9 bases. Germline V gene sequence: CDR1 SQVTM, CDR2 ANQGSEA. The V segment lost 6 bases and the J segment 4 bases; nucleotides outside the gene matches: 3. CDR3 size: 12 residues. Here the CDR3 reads CSVGQGSTEAFF. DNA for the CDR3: TGCAGCGTGGGACAGGGAAGCACTGAAGCTTTCTTT.

CDR3 sequence reads: CAWRTGLISGANVLTF. CDR3 DNA: TGTGCCTGGAGGACAGGACTCATCTCTGGGGCCAACGTCCTGACTTTC. The rearrangement links TRBV30 to TRBJ2-6; tentative D call: TRBD1 (6 bases). This CDR3 is built from 16 residues. Germline CDR1 reads GTSNPN; CDR2 reads SVGIG (reference sequence). V lost 3 bases and J lost 0, with 12 bases in between.

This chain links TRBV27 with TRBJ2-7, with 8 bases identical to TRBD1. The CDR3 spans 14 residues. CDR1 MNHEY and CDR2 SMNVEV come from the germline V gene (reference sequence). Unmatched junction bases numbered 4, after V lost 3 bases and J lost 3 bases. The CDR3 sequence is CASSFGTGYYEQYF. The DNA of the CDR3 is TGTGCCAGCAGTTTCGGGACAGGCTACTACGAGCAGTACTTC.

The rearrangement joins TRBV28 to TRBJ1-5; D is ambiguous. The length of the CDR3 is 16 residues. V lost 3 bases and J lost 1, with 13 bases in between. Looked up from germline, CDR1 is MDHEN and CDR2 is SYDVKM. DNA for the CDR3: TGTGCCAGCAGTTTGTCCAGGTTGATGAGCAATCAGCCCCAGCATTTT. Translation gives CASSLSRLMSNQPQHF.

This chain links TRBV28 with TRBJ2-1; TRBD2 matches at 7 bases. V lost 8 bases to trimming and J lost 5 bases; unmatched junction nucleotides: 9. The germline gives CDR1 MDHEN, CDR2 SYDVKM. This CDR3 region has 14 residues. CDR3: CASDRAGANNEQFF. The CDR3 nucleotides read TGTGCCAGCGATAGGGCGGGAGCCAACAATGAGCAGTTCTTC.

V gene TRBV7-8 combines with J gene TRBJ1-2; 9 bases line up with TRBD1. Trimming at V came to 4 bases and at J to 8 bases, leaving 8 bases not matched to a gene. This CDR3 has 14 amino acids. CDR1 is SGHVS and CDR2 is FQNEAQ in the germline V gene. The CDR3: CASSWPGQGFGYTF. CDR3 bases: TGTGCCAGCAGCTGGCCGGGACAGGGATTCGGCTACACCTTC. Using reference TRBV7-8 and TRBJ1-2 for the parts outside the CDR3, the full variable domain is GAGVSQSPRYKVAKRGQDVALRCDPISGHVSLFWYQQALGQGPEFLTYFQNEAQLDKSGLPSDRFFAERPEGSVSTLKIQRTQQEDSAVYLCASSWPGQGFGYTFGSGTRLTVV.

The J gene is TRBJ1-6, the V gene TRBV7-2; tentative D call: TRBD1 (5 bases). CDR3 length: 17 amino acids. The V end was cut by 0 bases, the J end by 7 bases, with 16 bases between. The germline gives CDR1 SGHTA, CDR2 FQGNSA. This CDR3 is CASSLARAARVNSPLHF. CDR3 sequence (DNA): TGTGCCAGCAGCTTAGCCAGGGCAGCAAGGGTGAATTCACCCCTCCACTTT.

CDR3 DNA: TGTGCCTGGAGAAGGAACCTCGGGATGAACACTGAAGCTTTCTTT. It translates to CAWRRNLGMNTEAFF. The V gene is TRBV30, the J gene TRBJ1-1; D is ambiguous. CDR3 size: 15 residues. V shed 3 bases and J shed 0 bases, with 14 bases lying between them. Looked up from germline, CDR1 is GTSNPN and CDR2 is SVGIG (reference sequence).

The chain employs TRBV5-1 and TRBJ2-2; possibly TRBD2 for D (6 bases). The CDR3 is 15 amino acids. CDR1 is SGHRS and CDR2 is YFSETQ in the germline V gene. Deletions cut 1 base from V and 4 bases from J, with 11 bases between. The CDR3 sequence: CASSLFGSTTGELFF. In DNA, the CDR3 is TGCGCCAGCAGCTTGTTCGGGAGTACCACCGGGGAGCTGTTTTTT.